The 20 T cell receptor beta chains listed next were all sequenced from one sample in a study of CD8 T cells in ankylosing spondylitis. TCRdb used MiXCR to reprocess the 5' RACE reads, holding one entry per CDR3 protein. Among some 130,000 distinct CDR3 sequences, over 9.5% were seen once, and the ten largest hold 3.5% to 5%. Sequencing was done on a sample of blood, either unsorted or a sorted T cell fraction (not recorded which). The receptors stem from a female donor with ankylosing spondylitis or in good health (not recorded which).

This clonotype was seen many times. The chain couples TRBV20-1 to TRBJ1-5; TRBD1 matches at 10 bases. Germline V lookup: CDR1 DFQATT, CDR2 SNEGSKA (reference sequence). The CDR3 extends over 14 amino acids. V was pared by 3 bases and J by 4 bases, with 3 bases of the junction left unmatched. CDR3 residues: CSASRTGGNQPQHF. CDR3 bases: TGCAGTGCTAGTAGGACAGGGGGGAATCAGCCCCAGCATTTT.

V is TRBV5-6 and J is TRBJ2-5; 12 bases line up with TRBD2. The CDR3 consists of 16 residues. CDR1 and CDR2 (germline): SGHDT, YYEEEE. V lost 4 bases to trimming and J lost 5 bases; unmatched junction nucleotides: 9. The CDR3 nucleotides are TGTGCCAGCAGCCCTAGCGGGAGGGGGTTGTCGGAGACCCAGTACTTC. Residues: CASSPSGRGLSETQYF.

This clonotype showed up many times. This chain joins TRBV27 and TRBJ2-5; the match to TRBD1 covers 8 bases. Trimming removed 3 bases from V and 2 bases from J; junction bases left unmatched: 2. From germline, CDR1 is MNHEY and CDR2 SMNVEV (reference sequence). The CDR3 consists of 14 residues. CDR3 DNA sequence: TGTGCCAGCAGTTTGGGGACAGGACAAGAGACCCAGTACTTC. It is translated as CASSLGTGQETQYF.

There are many counts of this clonotype. This chain uses TRBV20-1 with TRBJ2-1; D is perhaps TRBD2 (6 bases). Germline values: CDR1 DFQATT, CDR2 SNEGSKA (reference sequence). The CDR3 contains 12 residues. The V end was cut by 6 bases, the J end by 12 bases, with 18 bases between. The CDR3 sequence is CSAPDYTMMQFF. The CDR3, as DNA: TGCAGTGCCCCGGACTATACAATGATGCAGTTCTTC.

This clonotype came up many times. The genes are TRBV6-1 and TRBJ1-1; unclear D gene. This CDR3 has 14 residues. CDR1 and CDR2 from the germline V gene are MNHNS and SASEGT. Trimming cost V 8 bases and J 3 bases, with 16 bases left between them. The CDR3 region has the DNA TGTGCCAGCGCAGAGACCCGATCGGACACTGAAGCTTTCTTT. Protein: CASAETRSDTEAFF.

There are many counts of this clonotype. This chain joins TRBV5-1 and TRBJ2-7, with a possible D match to TRBD2 (6 bases). Deletions cut 7 bases from V and 3 bases from J, with 20 bases between. CDR1 is SGHRS and CDR2 is YFSETQ in the germline V gene. This CDR3 contains 15 residues. CDR3 nucleotide sequence: TGCGCCAGCCAACTATCCGGGACTGATCGCTACGAGCAGTACTTC. Protein: CASQLSGTDRYEQYF.

The rearrangement joins TRBV28 to TRBJ1-2; weak D call: TRBD1 (5 bases). Germline V lookup: CDR1 MDHEN, CDR2 SYDVKM. The CDR3 is 12 residues long. V was pared by 7 bases and J by 8 bases, with 14 bases between. CDR3 region: CASTLGTQGYTF. The CDR3 DNA sequence: TGTGCCAGCACCCTCGGGACGCAAGGCTACACCTTC.

The rearrangement links TRBV5-1 to TRBJ1-6; D remains ambiguous. The CDR3 has 17 amino acids. Germline CDR1 reads SGHRS; CDR2 reads YFSETQ. V dropped 2 bases and J dropped 7 bases, with 19 bases sitting between them. CDR3 loop: CASSFSPLRGENSPLHF. DNA of the CDR3: TGCGCCAGCAGCTTCTCTCCGTTGCGGGGTGAGAATTCACCCCTCCACTTT.

This clonotype was seen ten or more times. The genes are TRBV12-3 or TRBV12-4 and TRBJ1-5; TRBD1 is a possible D gene (5 bases). CDR3 length equals 14 residues. Deletions cut 7 bases from V and 6 bases from J, with 16 bases between. The CDR3 sequence is CASTRDSASQPQHF. DNA of the CDR3: TGTGCCAGCACAAGGGACTCAGCCAGTCAGCCCCAGCATTTT.

For the CDR3, the DNA is TGTGCCAGCGTACAGGTCGGGTCTACCGGGCGAGATACGCAGTATTTT. Amino acid sequence: CASVQVGSTGRDTQYF. This chain uses TRBV6-2 or TRBV6-3 with TRBJ2-3, with D possibly being TRBD1 (5 bases). V lost 8 bases to trimming and J lost 5 bases, with 23 bases between them. Germline CDR1 MNHEY, CDR2 SVGEGT. The CDR3 sequence is 16 residues long.

As regards this clonotype: A much more abundant neighbour one base away suggests this may be a read error. This chain's CDR3 is CASKLPGQGASPLHF. The CDR3 coding sequence is TGTGCCAGCAAGCTCCCGGGACAGGGGGCTTCACCCCTCCACTTT. The gene calls are TRBV12-3 or TRBV12-4 and TRBJ1-6, with 12 bases identical to TRBD1. V trimming: 7 bases; J trimming: 9 bases; junction bases outside the gene matches: 7. The CDR3 spans 15 residues.

This clonotype was seen ten or more times. The chain has TRBV24-1 and TRBJ1-5; a weak D match, TRBD1 (5 bases). Germline-derived CDR1 and CDR2 are KGHDR and SFDVKD. Trimming removed 10 bases at V and 3 bases at J, with 15 bases between. This CDR3 has 14 amino acids. The CDR3 sequence is CATSAGATNQPQHF. In DNA, the CDR3 is TGTGCCACTAGCGCCGGGGCCACCAATCAGCCCCAGCATTTT.

This clonotype was counted many times. The V and J genes are TRBV3-1 and TRBJ1-1; D perhaps matches TRBD1 (5 bases). This CDR3 region has 14 residues. Trimming took off 3 bases at V and 2 bases at J, with 10 bases between the two ends. In germline, CDR1 is LGHDT, CDR2 YNNKEL (reference sequence). CDR3 sequence: CASSQPDTNTEAFF. CDR3 bases: TGTGCCAGCAGCCAGCCGGACACAAACACTGAAGCTTTCTTT.

This clonotype has at least ten counts. The chain couples TRBV29-1 to TRBJ2-1; 11 nucleotides align to TRBD2. The trim removed 8 bases at V and 5 bases at J, leaving 8 bases unmatched. CDR1 SQVTM and CDR2 ANQGSEA come from the germline V gene. The CDR3 is 14 residues long. The CDR3 nucleotides read TGCAGCTCCTCCGGGACTAGCGGTCACAATGAGCAGTTCTTC. Its protein product is CSSSGTSGHNEQFF.

The chain recombines TRBV12-3 or TRBV12-4 with TRBJ1-2; D is possibly TRBD1 (5 bases). V shed 10 bases and J shed 0 bases, with 15 bases lying between them. The CDR3 is made up of 14 amino acids. CDR3 sequence: CATREGAANYGYTF. CDR3 sequence (DNA): TGTGCCACCCGAGAAGGGGCAGCTAACTATGGCTACACCTTC.

The table lists this clonotype with many counts. The chain has TRBV10-3 and TRBJ2-1; D unresolved. This CDR3 contains 12 residues. Trimming pared 4 bases from V and 7 bases from J, leaving 8 bases between. Germline CDR1 and CDR2: ENHRY and SYGVKD. This chain's CDR3 is CAISAGRNEQFF. The CDR3 DNA is TGTGCCATCAGTGCGGGTCGGAATGAGCAGTTCTTC.

This clonotype was counted a few times. This chain connects TRBV18 to TRBJ2-7; possible D gene TRBD1, 6 bases. The CDR3 is 13 residues long. CDR1 is KGHSH, CDR2 LQKENI, per germline. V lost 3 bases and J lost 3, with 9 bases in between. The CDR3 DNA reads TGTGCCAGCTCACCCGGACAGATCTACGAGCAGTACTTC. Its protein product is CASSPGQIYEQYF.

This clonotype occurred many times. The chain carries TRBV19 and TRBJ1-4, with 9 bases lining up with TRBD1. CDR3 length: 18 amino acids. Germline lookup yields CDR1 LNHDA and CDR2 SQIVND (reference sequence). The V and J ends lost 5 bases and 8 bases, in that order; junction bases with no gene match: 18. As DNA, the CDR3 is TGTGCCAGTAGTCCCTTCTTCGCCTTACAGGGGGCAGAGGAAAAACTGTTTTTT. Translation gives CASSPFFALQGAEEKLFF. Together with reference TRBV19 and TRBJ1-4, the CDR3 gives the full variable domain: DGGITQSPKYLFRKEGQNVTLSCEQNLNHDAMYWYRQDPGQGLRLIYYSQIVNDFQKGDIAEGYSVSREKKESFPLTVTSAQKNPTAFYLCASSPFFALQGAEEKLFFGSGTQLSVL.

This clonotype has a count of ten or more. The CDR3 region has the DNA TGCGCCAGCAGTTTCCCCGGTGGGCAGGGAATGTACGAGCAGTACTTC. Encoded protein: CASSFPGGQGMYEQYF. The J gene is TRBJ2-7, the V gene TRBV10-2; D might be TRBD1 (5 bases). CDR1 and CDR2 (germline): WSHSY, SAAADI. This CDR3 contains 16 residues. V lost 5 bases and J 4 bases, leaving 21 bases between the germline ends.

V is TRBV7-8 and J is TRBJ1-1, with unresolved D. This CDR3 has 13 amino acids. V lost 8 bases and J lost 1, with 11 bases in between. CDR1 and CDR2 from the germline V gene are SGHVS and FQNEAQ. The CDR3 loop reads CASCSAWNTEAFF. In nucleotides, the CDR3 is TGTGCCAGCTGCTCTGCCTGGAACACTGAAGCTTTCTTT.